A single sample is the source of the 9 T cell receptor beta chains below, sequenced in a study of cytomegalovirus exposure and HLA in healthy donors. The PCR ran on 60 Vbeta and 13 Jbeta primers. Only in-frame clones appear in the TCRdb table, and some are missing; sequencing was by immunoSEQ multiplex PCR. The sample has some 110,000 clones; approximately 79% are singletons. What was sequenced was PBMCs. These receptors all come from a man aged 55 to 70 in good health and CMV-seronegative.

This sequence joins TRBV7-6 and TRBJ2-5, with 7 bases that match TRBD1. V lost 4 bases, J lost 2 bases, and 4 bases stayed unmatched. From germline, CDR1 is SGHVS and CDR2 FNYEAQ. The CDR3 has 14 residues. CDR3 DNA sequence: TGTGCCAGCAGCTCTAGGGGGCAGCAAGAGACCCAGTACTTC. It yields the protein CASSSRGQQETQYF.

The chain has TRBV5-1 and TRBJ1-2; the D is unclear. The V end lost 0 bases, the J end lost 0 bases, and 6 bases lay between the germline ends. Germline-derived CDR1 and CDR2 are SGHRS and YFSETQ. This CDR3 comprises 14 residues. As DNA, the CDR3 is TGCGCCAGCAGCTTGGACAGCACTAACTATGGCTACACCTTC. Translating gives CASSLDSTNYGYTF.

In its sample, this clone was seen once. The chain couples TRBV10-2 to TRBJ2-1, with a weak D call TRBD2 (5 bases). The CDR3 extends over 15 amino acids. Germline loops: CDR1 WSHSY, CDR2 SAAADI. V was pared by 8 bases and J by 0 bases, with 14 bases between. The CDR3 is CASRESGSSYNEQFF. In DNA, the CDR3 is TGCGCCAGCCGAGAAAGCGGAAGCTCCTACAATGAGCAGTTCTTC.

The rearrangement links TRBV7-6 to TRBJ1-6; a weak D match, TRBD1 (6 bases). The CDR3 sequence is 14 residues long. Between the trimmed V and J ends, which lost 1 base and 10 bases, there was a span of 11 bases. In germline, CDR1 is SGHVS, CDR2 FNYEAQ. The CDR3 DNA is TGTGCCAGCAGCTTAGGTGGGGGCGGCTCACCCCTCCACTTT. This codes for CASSLGGGGSPLHF. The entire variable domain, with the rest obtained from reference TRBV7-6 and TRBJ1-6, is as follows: GAGVSQSPRYKVTKRGQDVALRCDPISGHVSLYWYRQALGQGPEFLTYFNYEAQQDKSGLPNDRFSAERPEGSISTLTIQRTEQRDSAMYRCASSLGGGGSPLHFGNGTRLTVT.

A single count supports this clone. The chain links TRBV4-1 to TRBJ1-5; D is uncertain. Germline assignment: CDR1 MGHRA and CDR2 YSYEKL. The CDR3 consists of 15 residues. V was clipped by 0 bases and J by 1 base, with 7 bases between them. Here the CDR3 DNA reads TGCGCCAGCAGCCAAGATGGGAGAAGCAATCAGCCCCAGCATTTT. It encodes CASSQDGRSNQPQHF.

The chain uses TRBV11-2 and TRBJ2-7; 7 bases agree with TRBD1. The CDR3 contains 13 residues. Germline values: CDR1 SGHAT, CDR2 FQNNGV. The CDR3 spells CASSVGTVYEQHV. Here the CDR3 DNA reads TGTGCCAGCAGCGTAGGGACAGTTTACGAGCAGCACGTC.

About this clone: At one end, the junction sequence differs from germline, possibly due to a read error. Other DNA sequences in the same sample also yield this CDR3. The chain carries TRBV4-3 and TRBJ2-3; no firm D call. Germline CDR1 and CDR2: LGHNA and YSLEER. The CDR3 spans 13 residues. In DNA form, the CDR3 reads TGCGCCAGCAGCCAAGGGGCGCGTGGTACGCAGTACTTT. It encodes CASSQGARGTQYF.

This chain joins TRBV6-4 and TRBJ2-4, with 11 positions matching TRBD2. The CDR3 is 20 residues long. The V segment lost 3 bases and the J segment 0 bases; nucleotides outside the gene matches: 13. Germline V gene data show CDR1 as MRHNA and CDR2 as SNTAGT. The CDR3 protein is CASSEPTSGERPVAKNIQYF. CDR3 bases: TGTGCCAGCAGTGAACCGACTAGCGGGGAGCGGCCTGTAGCCAAAAACATTCAGTACTTC.

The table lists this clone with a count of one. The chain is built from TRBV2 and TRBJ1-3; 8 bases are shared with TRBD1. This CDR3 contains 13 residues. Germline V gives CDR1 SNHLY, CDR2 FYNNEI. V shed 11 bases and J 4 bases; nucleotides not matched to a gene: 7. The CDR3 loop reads CAVRTGSGNTIYF. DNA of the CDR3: TGTGCCGTCCGGACAGGGTCCGGAAACACCATATATTTT.